Sequencing of this TCR beta chain was carried out in a study of cytotoxic CD8 clonotypes in ibrutinib-treated CLL. Study as a whole: Response samples were taken after a median about twelve months of treatment, range 6 to 36.

Here immunoSEQ multiplex PCR was the method, and the copy in TCRdb shows in-frame clones only, minus some. Of some 150,000 clones in the sample, 70% to 85% were seen once. In regard to this clone: One junction end does not reproduce the germline sequence, and a read error may be involved. This CDR3 is also generated by other DNA sequences in the sample.

The source of roughly 2 micrograms of genomic DNA for TCR beta libraries was cryopreserved PBMCs. This CDR3 contains 15 residues. CDR1 is LGHNT and CDR2 is FRNRAP in the germline V gene. The source is a human donor with chronic lymphocytic leukemia. The V and J genes are TRBV12-5 and TRBJ2-7, with D possibly being TRBD1 (5 bases). Sequenced material: PBMCs, taken after 12 months of ibrutinib treatment. CDR3 DNA: TGTGCTAGTGGATTGGGATCTCAGGGCGAAGCCCTCCGGGACTTC. As protein: CASGLGSQGEALRDF.